This T cell receptor beta chain was recovered during a study of T cells after posttransplantation cyclophosphamide. With regard to this clone: Its antigen is not known.

The CDR3 runs 15 residues. CDR1 is SGHTS and CDR2 is YDEGEE in the germline V gene. Trimming at V came to 0 bases and at J to 4 bases, leaving 6 bases not matched to a gene. General study findings and limits: Recipient CMV seropositivity and CMV reactivation strongly tracked TRB clonality.

Sequencing was performed with immunoSEQ multiplex PCR; in TCRdb, only in-frame clones are kept and a portion is missing. The sample lists tens of thousands of clones, around 94% occurring once. Sequenced sample: PBMCs. This receptor was obtained from a woman in her twenties or thirties in good health and a related stem cell transplant donor. The chain employs TRBV5-8 and TRBJ2-5; TRBD2 matches 7 bases. CDR3 amino acids: CASSLVRAGLETQYF. For the CDR3, the DNA is TGTGCCAGCAGCTTGGTCCGAGCGGGGTTAGAGACCCAGTACTTC.